The following is a T cell receptor (beta chain) sequence with its context. Its antigen remains unknown. The data belong to a study of OX40 agonist ivuxolimab in advanced cancers. Study summary: Cancers in dose escalation were hepatocellular, melanoma, renal cell and head and neck. Past anti-PD-1, anti-PD-L1 or anti-CTLA-4 therapy was accepted, and approximately 37% had received some. General study findings and limits: Clonal expansion was seen in CD4+ and CD8+ blood T cells by week 6 at 0.1 to 3.0 mg/kg. The mean number of expanded clones was higher in CD8+ T cells than in CD4+.

The CDR3 length is 14 residues. The J segment lost 7 bases and the V segment lost 5 bases, leaving 6 bases of the junction unmatched. The germline gives CDR1 MNHEY, CDR2 SMNVEV (reference sequence). Generated by immunoSEQ multiplex PCR, the TCRdb table keeps only in-frame clones and is missing some. Among roughly 75,000 clones, around nine tenths were seen once, and the ten largest hold around 0.79%. J is TRBJ1-4 and V is TRBV27; TRBD1 agrees at 8 bases. This sequence was found in an adult with an advanced solid tumor such as melanoma, head and neck, liver or kidney cancer. Specimen: CD4+ or CD8+ T cells sorted from blood, collected in a trial of the OX40 agonist ivuxolimab. CDR3 protein: CASSQTGGPEKLFF. CDR3 sequence (DNA): TGTGCCAGCAGTCAAACAGGGGGACCTGAAAAACTGTTTTTT.